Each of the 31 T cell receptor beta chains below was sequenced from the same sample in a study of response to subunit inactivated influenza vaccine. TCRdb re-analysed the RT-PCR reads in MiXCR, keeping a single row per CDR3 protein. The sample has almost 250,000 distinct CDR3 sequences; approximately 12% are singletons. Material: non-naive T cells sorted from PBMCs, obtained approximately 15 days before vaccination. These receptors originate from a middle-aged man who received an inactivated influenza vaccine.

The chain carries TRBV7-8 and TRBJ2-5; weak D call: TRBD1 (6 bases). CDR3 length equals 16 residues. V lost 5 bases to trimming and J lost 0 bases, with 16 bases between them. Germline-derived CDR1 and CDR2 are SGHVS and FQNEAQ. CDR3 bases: TGTGCCAGCAGCGGCCCGGACAGCGATTACCAAGAGACCCAGTACTTC. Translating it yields CASSGPDSDYQETQYF.

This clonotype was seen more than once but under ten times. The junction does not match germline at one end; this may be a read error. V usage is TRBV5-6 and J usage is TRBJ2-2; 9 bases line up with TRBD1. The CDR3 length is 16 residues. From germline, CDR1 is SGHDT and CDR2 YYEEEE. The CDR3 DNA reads TGTGCCAGCAGTCCGCCACAGGGGGCGAAGACCGGGGAGCTGTTTTTT. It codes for CASSPPQGAKTGELFF.

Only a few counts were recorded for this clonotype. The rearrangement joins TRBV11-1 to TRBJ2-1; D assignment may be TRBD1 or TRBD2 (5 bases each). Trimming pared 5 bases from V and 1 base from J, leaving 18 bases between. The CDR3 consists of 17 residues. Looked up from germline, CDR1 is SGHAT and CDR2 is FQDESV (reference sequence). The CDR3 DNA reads TGTGCCAGCAGCGTAGATAGGGGTCTAGCATCCTACAATGAGCAGTTCTTC. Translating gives CASSVDRGLASYNEQFF.

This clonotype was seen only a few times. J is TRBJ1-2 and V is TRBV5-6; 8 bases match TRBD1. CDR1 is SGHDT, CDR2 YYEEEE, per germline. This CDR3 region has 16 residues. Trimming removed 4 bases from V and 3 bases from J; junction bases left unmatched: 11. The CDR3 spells CASSGPGTGADYGYTF. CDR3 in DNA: TGTGCCAGCAGCGGCCCGGGGACAGGAGCCGACTATGGCTACACCTTC. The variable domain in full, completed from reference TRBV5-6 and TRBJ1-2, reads DAGVTQSPTHLIKTRGQQVTLRCSPKSGHDTVSWYQQALGQGPQFIFQYYEEEERQRGNFPDRFSGHQFPNYSSELNVNALLLGDSALYLCASSGPGTGADYGYTFGSGTRLTVV.

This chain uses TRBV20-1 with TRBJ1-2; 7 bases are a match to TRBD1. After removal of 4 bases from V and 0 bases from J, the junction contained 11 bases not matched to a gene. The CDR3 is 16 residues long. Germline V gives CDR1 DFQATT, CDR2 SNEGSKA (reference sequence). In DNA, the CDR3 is TGCAGTGCTACCACACAGGGGCAAAGATCTAACTATGGCTACACCTTC. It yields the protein CSATTQGQRSNYGYTF.

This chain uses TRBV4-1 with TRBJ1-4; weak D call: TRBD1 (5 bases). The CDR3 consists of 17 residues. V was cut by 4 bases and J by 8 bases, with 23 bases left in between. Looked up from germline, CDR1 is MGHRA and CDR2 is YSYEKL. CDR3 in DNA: TGCGCCAGCAGCCGGCCTCCTCTGGGACTAGGGAGAGAAAAACTGTTTTTT. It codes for CASSRPPLGLGREKLFF.

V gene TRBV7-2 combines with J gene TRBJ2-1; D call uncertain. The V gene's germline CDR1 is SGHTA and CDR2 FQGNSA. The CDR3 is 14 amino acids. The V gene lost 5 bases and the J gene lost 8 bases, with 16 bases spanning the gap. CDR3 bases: TGTGCCAGCAGCAGCGTTGCTCGTTTCGATGAGCAGTTCTTC. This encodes CASSSVARFDEQFF.

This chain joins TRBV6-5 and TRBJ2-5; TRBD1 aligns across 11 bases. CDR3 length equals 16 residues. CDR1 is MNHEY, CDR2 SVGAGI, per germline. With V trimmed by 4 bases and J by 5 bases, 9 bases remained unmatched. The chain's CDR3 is CASSFRTGGVWETQYF. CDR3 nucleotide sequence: TGTGCCAGCAGTTTTCGGACAGGGGGCGTCTGGGAGACCCAGTACTTC.

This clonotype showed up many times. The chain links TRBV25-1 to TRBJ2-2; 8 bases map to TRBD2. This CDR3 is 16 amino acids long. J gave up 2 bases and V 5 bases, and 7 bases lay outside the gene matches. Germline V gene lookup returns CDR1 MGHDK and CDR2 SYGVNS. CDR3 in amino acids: CASSPLGGGNTGELFF. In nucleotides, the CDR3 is TGTGCCAGCAGTCCCCTCGGGGGGGGAAACACCGGGGAGCTGTTTTTT.

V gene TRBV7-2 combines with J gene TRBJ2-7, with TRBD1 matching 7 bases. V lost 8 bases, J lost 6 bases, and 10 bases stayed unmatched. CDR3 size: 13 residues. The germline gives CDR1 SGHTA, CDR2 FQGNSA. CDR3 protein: CASRQTGALEQYF. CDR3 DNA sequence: TGTGCCAGCCGTCAAACAGGGGCCCTCGAGCAGTACTTC.

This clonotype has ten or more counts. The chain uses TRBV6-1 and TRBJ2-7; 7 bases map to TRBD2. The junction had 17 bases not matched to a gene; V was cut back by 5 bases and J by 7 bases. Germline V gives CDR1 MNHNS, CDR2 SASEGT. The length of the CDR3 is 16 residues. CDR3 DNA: TGTGCCAGCAGTAGCGGACTAGGGCGGGTTATGAGGGAGCAGTACTTC. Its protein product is CASSSGLGRVMREQYF.

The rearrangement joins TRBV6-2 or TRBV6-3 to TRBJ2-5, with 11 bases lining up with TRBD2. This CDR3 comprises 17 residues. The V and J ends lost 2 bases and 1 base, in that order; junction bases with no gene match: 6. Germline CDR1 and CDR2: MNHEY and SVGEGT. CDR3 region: CASSYPEGTSGQETQYF. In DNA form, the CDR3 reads TGTGCCAGCAGTTACCCCGAAGGGACTAGCGGCCAAGAGACCCAGTACTTC.

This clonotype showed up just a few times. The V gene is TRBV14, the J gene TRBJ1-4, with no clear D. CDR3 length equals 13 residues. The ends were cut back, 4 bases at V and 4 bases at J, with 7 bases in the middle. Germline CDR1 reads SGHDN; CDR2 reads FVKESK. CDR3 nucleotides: TGTGCCAGCAGCCGAGGGAGTAATGAAAAACTGTTTTTT. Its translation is CASSRGSNEKLFF.

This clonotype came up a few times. The CDR3 DNA reads as TGTGCCAGCAGCCAAGTCCAGGGACCAGATACGCAGTATTTT. It is translated as CASSQVQGPDTQYF. The chain has TRBV3-1 and TRBJ2-3; D may match TRBD1 or TRBD2 (5 bases each). Germline V gene sequence: CDR1 LGHDT, CDR2 YNNKEL (reference sequence). This CDR3 has 14 residues. Trimming pared 1 base from V and 4 bases from J, leaving 9 bases between.

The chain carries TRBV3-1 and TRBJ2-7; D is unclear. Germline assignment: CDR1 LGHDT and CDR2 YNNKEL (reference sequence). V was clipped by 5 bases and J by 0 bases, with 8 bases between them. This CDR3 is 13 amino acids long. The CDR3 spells CASSDTSSYEQYF. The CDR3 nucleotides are TGTGCCAGCAGCGATACTTCCTCCTACGAGCAGTACTTC.

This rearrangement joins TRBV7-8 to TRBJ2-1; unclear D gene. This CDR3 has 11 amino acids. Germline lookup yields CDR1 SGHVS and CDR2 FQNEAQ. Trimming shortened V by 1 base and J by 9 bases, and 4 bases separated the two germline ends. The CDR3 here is CASSLDTEQFF. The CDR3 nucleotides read TGTGCCAGCAGCTTAGATACTGAGCAGTTCTTC.

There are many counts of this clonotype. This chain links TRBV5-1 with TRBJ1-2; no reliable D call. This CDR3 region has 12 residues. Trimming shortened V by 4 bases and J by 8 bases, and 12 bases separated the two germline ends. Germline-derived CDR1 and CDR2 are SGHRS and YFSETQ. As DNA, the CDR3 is TGCGCCAGCAGCGACAACCCGGGGGGCTACACCTTC. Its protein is CASSDNPGGYTF.

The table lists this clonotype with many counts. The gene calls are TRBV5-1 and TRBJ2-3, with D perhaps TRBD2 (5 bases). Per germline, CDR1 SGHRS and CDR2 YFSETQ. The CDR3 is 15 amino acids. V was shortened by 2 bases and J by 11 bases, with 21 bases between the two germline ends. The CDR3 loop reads CASSFIRNDLGRQYF. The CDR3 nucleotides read TGCGCCAGCAGCTTTATTCGAAACGACCTAGGGAGGCAGTATTTT. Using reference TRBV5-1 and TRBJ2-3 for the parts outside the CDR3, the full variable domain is KAGVTQTPRYLIKTRGQQVTLSCSPISGHRSVSWYQQTPGQGLQFLFEYFSETQRNKGNFPGRFSGRQFSNSRSEMNVSTLELGDSALYLCASSFIRNDLGRQYFGPGTRLTVL.

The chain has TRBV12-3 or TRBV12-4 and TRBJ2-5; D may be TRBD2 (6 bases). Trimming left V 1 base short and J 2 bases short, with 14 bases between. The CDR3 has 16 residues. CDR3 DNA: TGTGCCAGCAGTTTAGGGGCAGCCGGGGGACAAGAGACCCAGTACTTC. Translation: CASSLGAAGGQETQYF.

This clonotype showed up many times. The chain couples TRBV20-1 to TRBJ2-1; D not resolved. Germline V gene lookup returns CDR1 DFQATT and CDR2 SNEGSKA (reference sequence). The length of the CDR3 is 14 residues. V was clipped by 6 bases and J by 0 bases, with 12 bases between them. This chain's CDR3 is CSAPTLSSYNEQFF. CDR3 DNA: TGCAGTGCGCCGACCCTGAGCTCCTACAATGAGCAGTTCTTC.

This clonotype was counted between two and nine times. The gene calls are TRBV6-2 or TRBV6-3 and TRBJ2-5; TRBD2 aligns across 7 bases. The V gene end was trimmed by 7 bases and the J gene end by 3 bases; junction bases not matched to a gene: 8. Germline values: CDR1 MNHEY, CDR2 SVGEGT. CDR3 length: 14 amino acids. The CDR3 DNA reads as TGTGCCAGCAAGAAAGGACTAGTTGAAGAGACCCAGTACTTC. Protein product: CASKKGLVEETQYF.

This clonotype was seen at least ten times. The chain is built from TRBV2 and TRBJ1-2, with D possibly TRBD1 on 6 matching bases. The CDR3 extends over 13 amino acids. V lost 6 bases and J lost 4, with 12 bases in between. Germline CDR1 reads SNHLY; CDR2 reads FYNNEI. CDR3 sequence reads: CASSARGVYGYTF. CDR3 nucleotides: TGTGCCAGCAGCGCCAGGGGAGTCTATGGCTACACCTTC. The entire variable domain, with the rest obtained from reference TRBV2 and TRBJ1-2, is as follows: EPEVTQTPSHQVTQMGQEVILRCVPISNHLYFYWYRQILGQKVEFLVSFYNNEISEKSEIFDDQFSVERPDGSNFTLKIRSTKLEDSAMYFCASSARGVYGYTFGSGTRLTVV.

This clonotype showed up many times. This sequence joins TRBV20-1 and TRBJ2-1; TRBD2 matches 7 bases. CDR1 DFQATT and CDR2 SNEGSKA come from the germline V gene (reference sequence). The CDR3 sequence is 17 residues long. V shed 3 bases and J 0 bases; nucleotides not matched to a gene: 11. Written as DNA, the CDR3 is TGCAGTGCTAGGGCGCTATCTAGCGGCAGCTCCTACAATGAGCAGTTCTTC. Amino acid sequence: CSARALSSGSSYNEQFF.

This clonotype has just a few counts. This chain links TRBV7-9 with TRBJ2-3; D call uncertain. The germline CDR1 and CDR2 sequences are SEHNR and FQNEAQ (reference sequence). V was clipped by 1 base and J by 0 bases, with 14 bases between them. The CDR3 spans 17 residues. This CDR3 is CASSLGIAAPSTDTQYF. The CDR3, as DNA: TGTGCCAGCAGCTTAGGAATCGCGGCCCCTAGCACAGATACGCAGTATTTT.

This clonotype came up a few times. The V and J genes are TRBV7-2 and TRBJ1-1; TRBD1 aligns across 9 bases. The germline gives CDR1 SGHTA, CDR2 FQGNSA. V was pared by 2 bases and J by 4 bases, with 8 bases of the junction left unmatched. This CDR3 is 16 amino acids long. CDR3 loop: CASSLLPDRGATEAFF. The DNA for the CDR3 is TGTGCCAGCAGCTTATTACCGGACAGGGGAGCCACTGAAGCTTTCTTT. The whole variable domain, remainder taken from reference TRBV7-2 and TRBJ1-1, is GAGVSQSPSNKVTEKGKDVELRCDPISGHTALYWYRQSLGQGLEFLIYFQGNSAPDKSGLPSDRFSAERTGGSVSTLTIQRTQQEDSAVYLCASSLLPDRGATEAFFGQGTRLTVV.

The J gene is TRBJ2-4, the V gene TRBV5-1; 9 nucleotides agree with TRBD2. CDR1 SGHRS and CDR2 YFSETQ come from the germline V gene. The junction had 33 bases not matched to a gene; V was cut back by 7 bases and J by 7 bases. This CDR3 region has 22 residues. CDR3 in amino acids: CASRNPSRRGLEREAPKNIQYF. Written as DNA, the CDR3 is TGCGCCAGCCGGAACCCTTCTAGGCGTGGTCTGGAGCGGGAGGCCCCTAAGAACATTCAGTACTTC.

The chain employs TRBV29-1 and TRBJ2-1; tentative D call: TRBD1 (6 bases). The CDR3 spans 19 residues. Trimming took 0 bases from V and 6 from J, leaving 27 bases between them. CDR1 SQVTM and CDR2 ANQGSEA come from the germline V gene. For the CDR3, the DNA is TGCAGCGTTGAAGAGATATTCGGTACAGGGTGGACAGCAATCAATGAGCAGTTCTTC. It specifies CSVEEIFGTGWTAINEQFF.

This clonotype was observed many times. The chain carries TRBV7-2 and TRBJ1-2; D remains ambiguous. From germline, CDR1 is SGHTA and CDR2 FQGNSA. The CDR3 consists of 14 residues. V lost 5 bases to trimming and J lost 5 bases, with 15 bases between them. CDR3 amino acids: CASSLSSLGYGYTF. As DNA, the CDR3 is TGTGCCAGCAGCCTATCCTCCTTGGGGTATGGCTACACCTTC.

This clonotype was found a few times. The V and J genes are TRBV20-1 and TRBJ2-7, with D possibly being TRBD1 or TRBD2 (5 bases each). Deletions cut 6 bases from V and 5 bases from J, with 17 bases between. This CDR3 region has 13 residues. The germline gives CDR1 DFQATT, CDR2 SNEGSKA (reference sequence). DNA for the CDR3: TGCAGTGCCCCGGGACCACCCGTGGACGAGCAGTACTTC. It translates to CSAPGPPVDEQYF.

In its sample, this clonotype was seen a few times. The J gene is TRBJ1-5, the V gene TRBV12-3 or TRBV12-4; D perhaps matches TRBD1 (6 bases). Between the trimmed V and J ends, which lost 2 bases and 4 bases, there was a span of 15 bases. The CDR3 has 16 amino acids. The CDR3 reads CASSLNGGLGNQPQHF. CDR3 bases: TGTGCCAGCAGTTTAAACGGGGGGCTCGGTAATCAGCCCCAGCATTTT.

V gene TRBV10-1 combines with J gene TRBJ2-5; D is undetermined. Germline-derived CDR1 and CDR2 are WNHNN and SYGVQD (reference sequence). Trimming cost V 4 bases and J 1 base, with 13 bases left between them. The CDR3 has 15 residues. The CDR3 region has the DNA TGCGCCAGCAGTGTGGTGTTGATTCTCCAAGAGACCCAGTACTTC. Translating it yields CASSVVLILQETQYF.